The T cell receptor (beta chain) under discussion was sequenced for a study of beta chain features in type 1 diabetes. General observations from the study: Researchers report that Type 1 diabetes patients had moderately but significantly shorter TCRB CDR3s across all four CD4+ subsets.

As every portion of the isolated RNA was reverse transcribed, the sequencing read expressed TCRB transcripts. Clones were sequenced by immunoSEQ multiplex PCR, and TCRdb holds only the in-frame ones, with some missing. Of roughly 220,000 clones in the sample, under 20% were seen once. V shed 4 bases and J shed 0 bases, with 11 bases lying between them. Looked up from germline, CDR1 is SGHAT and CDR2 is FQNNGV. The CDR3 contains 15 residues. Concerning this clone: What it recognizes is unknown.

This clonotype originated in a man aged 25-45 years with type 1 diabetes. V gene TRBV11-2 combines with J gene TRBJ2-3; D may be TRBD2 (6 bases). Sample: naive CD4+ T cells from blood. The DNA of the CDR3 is TGTGCCAGCAGCTCCGGGGGAGTAAGCACAGATACGCAGTATTTT. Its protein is CASSSGGVSTDTQYF.